This T cell receptor beta chain was found in a study of blood T cell repertoires in COVID-19. Participants were aged roughly 18 to 89 years, lived in over 20 US areas, and enrolled virtually. In germline, CDR1 is GTSNPN, CDR2 SVGIG (reference sequence). The CDR3 is 14 residues long. Trimming pared 4 bases from V and 5 bases from J, leaving 18 bases between. Sequenced by immunoSEQ multiplex PCR; TCRdb stores in-frame clones only, minus some. The sample includes 400,000 or so clones, around 87% of them seen just once. The chain has TRBV30 and TRBJ2-7, with D maybe TRBD2 (7 bases). This receptor was taken from a man younger than 45 who had recovered from COVID-19. The specimen sequenced was PBMCs or T cells enriched from blood (not recorded which). The CDR3 loop is CAWNSGGVLDEQYF. The CDR3 coding sequence is TGTGCCTGGAATTCGGGGGGCGTCTTGGACGAGCAGTACTTC. The whole variable domain, remainder taken from reference TRBV30 and TRBJ2-7, is SQTIHQWPATLVQPVGSPLSLECTVEGTSNPNLYWYRQAAGRGLQLLFYSVGIGQISSEVPQNLSASRPQDRQFILSSKKLLLSDSGFYLCAWNSGGVLDEQYFGPGTRLTVT.